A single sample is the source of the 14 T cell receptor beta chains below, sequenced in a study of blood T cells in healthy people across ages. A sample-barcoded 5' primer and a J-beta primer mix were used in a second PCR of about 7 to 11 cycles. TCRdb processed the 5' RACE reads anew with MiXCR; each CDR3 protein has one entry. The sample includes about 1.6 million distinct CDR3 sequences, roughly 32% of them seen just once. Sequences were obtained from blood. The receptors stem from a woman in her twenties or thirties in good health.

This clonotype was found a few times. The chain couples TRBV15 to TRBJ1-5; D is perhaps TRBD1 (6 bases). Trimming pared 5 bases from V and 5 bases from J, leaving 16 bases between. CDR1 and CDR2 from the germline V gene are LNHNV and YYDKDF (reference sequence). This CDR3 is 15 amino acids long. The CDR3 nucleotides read TGTGCCACCAGCGGGGGGGACACTCCTTATCAGCCCCAGCATTTT. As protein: CATSGGDTPYQPQHF.

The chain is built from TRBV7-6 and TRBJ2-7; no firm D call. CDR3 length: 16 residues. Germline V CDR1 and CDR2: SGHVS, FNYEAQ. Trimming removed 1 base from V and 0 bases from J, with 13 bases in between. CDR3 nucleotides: TGTGCCAGCAGCTTAGATGGCAGAGGCACCTCCTACGAGCAGTACTTC. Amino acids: CASSLDGRGTSYEQYF.

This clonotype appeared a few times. CDR3 nucleotides: TGTGCCAGCAGCGTGTCTTTCTACCCTGAGACCCAGTACTTC. Translation: CASSVSFYPETQYF. The chain links TRBV9 to TRBJ2-5; D gene uncertain. There are 14 residues in the CDR3. Trimming stripped 2 bases from V and 5 bases from J, with 13 bases between. Germline CDR1 and CDR2: SGDLS and YYNGEE.

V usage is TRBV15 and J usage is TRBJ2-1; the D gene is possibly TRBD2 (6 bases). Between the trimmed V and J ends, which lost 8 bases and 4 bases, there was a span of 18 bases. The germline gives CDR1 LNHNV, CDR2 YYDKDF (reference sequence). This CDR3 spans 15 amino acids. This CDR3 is CATALGSGEYNEQFF. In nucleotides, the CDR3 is TGTGCCACCGCCCTCGGTAGCGGAGAATACAATGAGCAGTTCTTC.

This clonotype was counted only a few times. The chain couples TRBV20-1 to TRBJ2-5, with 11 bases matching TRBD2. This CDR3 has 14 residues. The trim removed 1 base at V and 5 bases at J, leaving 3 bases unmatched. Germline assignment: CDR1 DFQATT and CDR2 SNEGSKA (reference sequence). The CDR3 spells CSARVAGGGETQYF. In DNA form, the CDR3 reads TGCAGTGCTAGAGTAGCGGGAGGGGGGGAGACCCAGTACTTC.

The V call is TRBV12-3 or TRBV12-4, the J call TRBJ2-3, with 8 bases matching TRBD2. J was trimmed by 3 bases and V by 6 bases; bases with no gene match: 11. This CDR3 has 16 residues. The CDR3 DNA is TGTGCCAGCAGCGTAACTAGCGGAGTGACAACAGATACGCAGTATTTT. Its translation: CASSVTSGVTTDTQYF.

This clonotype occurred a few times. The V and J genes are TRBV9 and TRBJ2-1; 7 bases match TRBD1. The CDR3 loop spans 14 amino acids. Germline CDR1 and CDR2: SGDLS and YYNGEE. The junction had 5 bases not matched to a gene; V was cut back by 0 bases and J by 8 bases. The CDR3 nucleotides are TGTGCCAGCAGCGTAGCGACAGGGATCGATGAGCAGTTCTTC. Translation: CASSVATGIDEQFF.

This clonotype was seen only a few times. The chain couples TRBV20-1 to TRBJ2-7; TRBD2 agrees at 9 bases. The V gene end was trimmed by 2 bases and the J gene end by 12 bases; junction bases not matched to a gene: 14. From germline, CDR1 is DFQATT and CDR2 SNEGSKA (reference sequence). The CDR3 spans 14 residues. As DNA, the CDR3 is TGCAGTGCTAGATTGGCTAGCGGGATGGAGACCCCGTACTTC. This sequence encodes CSARLASGMETPYF.

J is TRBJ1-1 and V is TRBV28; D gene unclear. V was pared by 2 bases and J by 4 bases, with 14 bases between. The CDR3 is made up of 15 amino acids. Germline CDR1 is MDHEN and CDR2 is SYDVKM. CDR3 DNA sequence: TGTGCCAGCAGTTTAAATCTGAACCCGGGCACTGAAGCTTTCTTT. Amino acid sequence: CASSLNLNPGTEAFF.

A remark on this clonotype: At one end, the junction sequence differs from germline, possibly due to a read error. The CDR3 nucleotides are TGTGCCAGCAGCCCGACTAGCGGGAGGCGCAGCACCGGGGAGCGGTTTTTT. Its protein product is CASSPTSGRRSTGERFF. V usage is TRBV7-9 and J usage is TRBJ2-2; 13 bases match TRBD2. The V gene's germline CDR1 is SEHNR and CDR2 FQNEAQ (reference sequence). This CDR3 has 17 amino acids.

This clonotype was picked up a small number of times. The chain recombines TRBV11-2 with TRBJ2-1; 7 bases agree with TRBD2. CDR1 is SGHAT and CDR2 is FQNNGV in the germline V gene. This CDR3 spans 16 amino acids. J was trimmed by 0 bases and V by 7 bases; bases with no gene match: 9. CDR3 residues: CASTSGGGRSYNEQFF. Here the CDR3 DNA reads TGTGCCAGCACCTCGGGCGGGGGACGCTCCTACAATGAGCAGTTCTTC.

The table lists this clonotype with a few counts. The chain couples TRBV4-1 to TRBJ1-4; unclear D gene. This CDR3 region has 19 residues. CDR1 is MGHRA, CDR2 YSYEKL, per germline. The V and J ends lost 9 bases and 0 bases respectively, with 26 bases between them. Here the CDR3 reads CASRYYLWQANATNEKLFF. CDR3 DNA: TGCGCCAGTAGGTACTATTTGTGGCAGGCCAACGCAACTAATGAAAAACTGTTTTTT.

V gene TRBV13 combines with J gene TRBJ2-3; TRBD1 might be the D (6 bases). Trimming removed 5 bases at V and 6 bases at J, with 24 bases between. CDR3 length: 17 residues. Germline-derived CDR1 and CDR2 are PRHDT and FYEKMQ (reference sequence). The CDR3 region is CASSNRQGPRGTDTQYF. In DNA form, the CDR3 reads TGTGCCAGCAGCAACCGTCAGGGGCCTAGGGGGACGGATACGCAGTATTTT.

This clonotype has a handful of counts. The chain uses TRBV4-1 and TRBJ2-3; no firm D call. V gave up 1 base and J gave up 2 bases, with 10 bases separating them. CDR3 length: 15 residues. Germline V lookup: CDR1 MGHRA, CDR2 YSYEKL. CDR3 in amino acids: CASSQGRKYTDTQYF. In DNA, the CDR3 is TGCGCCAGCAGCCAAGGAAGGAAGTACACAGATACGCAGTATTTT.